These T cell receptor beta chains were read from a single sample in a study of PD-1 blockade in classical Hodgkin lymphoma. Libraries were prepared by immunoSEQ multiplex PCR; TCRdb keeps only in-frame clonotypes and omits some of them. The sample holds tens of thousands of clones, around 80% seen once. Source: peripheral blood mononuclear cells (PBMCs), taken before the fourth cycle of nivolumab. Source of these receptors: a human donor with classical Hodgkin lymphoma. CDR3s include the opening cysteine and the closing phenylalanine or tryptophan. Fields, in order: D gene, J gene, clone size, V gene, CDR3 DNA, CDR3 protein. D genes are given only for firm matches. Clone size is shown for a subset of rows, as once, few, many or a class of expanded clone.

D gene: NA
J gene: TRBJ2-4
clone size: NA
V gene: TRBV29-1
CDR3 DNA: TGCAGCGCCCCGGCACGAGGCGGGTCCAAAAACATTCAGTACTTC
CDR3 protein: CSAPARGGSKNIQYF

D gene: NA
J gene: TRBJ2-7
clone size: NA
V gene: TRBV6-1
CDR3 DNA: TGTGCCAGCAGTGAAATGGGTTTCGAGCAGTACTTC
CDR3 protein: CASSEMGFEQYF

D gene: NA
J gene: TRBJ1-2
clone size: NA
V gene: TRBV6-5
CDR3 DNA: TGTGCCAGCAGTCCTCGGAGCTATGGCTACACCTTC
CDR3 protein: CASSPRSYGYTF

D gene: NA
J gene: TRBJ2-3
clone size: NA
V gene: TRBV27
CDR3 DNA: TGTGCCAGCAGTTTTAAGCGGACTTTCTCATCCCCAGATACGCAGTATTTT
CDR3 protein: CASSFKRTFSSPDTQYF

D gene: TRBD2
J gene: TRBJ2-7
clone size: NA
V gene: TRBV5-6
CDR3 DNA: TGTGCCAGCAGCTTGGGCGGGAGGGAGACCTACGAGCAGTACTTC
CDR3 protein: CASSLGGRETYEQYF

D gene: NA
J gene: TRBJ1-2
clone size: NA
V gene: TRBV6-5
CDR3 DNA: TGTGCCAGCAGTCGCACTAGACCGGAATATGGCTACACCTTC
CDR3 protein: CASSRTRPEYGYTF

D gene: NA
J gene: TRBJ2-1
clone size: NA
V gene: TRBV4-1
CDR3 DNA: TGCGCCAGCAGCCAAGAATCTGTGGGCTACAATGAGCAGTTCTTC
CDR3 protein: CASSQESVGYNEQFF

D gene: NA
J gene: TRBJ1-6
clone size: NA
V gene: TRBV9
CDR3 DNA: TGTGCCAGCACCGTCGGGCTCTCGGGCAATTCACCCCTCCACTTT
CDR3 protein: CASTVGLSGNSPLHF

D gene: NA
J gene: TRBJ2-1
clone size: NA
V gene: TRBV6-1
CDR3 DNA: TGTGCCAGCACCACGAGCGGGAATGAGCAGTTCTTC
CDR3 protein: CASTTSGNEQFF

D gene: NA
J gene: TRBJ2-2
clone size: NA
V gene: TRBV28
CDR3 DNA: TGTGCCAGCATAGACACCGGGGAGCTGTTTTTT
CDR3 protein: CASIDTGELFF

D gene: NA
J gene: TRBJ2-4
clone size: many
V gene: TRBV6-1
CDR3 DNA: TGTGCCAGCAGTGGGAAAAACATTCAGTACTTC
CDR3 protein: CASSGKNIQYF

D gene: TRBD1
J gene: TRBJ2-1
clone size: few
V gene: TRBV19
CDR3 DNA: TGTGCCAGTAAGGGACAGGGTACCTACAATGAGCAGTTCTTC
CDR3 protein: CASKGQGTYNEQFF

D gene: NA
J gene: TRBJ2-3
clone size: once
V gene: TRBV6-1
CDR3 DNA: TGTGCCACCTCTCGGGGCGATACGCAGTATTTT
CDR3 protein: CATSRGDTQYF

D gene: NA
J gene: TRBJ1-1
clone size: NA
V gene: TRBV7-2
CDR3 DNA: TGTGCCAGCAGCCTCCGGACAGCGAACACTGAAGCTTTCTTT
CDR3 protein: CASSLRTANTEAFF

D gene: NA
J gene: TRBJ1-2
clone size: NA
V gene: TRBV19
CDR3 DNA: TGTGCCAGTAGTATGGGTAGGCAGGGGAACTATGGCTACACCTTC
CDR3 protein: CASSMGRQGNYGYTF

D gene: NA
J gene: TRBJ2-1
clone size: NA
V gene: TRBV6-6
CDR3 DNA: TGTGCCAGCAGTTACTCAAGAAGTCTCTCCTACAATGAGCAGTTCTTC
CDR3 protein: CASSYSRSLSYNEQFF

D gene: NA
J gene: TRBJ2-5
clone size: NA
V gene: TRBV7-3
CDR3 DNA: TGTGCCAGCAGCTTATCGGGAGTAGCGGACCAAGAGACCCAGTACTTC
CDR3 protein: CASSLSGVADQETQYF

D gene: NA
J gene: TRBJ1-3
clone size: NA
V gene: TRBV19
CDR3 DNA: TGTGCCAGTAGCCATCAAGGGTTCTCAGGAAACACCATATATTTT
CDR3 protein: CASSHQGFSGNTIYF

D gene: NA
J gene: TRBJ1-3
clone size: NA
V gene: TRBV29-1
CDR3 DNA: TGCAGCGTTGTAGACTACAGCTCTGGAAACACCATATATTTT
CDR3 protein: CSVVDYSSGNTIYF

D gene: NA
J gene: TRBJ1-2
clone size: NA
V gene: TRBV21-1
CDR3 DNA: TGTGCCAGCACCACTACAGGGCTTGGCTACACCTTC
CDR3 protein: CASTTTGLGYTF

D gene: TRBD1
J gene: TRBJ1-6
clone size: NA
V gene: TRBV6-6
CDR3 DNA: TGTGCCAGCCAGGAGGGGACAGGGGTTTCACCCCTCCACTTT
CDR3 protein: CASQEGTGVSPLHF

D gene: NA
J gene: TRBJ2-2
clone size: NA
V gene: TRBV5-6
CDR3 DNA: TGTGCCAGCAGCTTGCTAGCGAGCACTGTCACCGGGGAGCTGTTTTTT
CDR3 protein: CASSLLASTVTGELFF

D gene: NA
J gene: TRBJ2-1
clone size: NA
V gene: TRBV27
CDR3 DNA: TGTGCCAGCAGACGGGCTTACAATGAGCAGTTCTTC
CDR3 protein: CASRRAYNEQFF